This TCR beta chain was profiled in a study of T cell repertoires in cytomegalovirus infection. On the study more broadly: Shared public TCR beta signatures pointed to both CMV infection and a matching HLA type.

The CDR3 runs 16 residues. Germline CDR1 is SEHNR and CDR2 is FQNEAQ (reference sequence). V lost 5 bases to trimming and J lost 4 bases; unmatched junction nucleotides: 9. This clonotype was found many times. The antigen remains undetermined. TCRdb recomputed calls from the reads with MiXCR, one row per CDR3 protein. Among about 490,000 distinct CDR3 sequences listed, approximately 16% were seen once. The study's findings and limits: In two of eight donors, the top clonotype was HLA-C-restricted CMV-specific.

The clonotype was recovered from a human donor in good health (CMV status not recorded). Some clones in this sample may be carry-over from other donors' samples. The chain uses TRBV7-9 and TRBJ2-3; 10 bases agree with TRBD1. Input material: CD8+ T cells from PBMCs. Written as DNA, the CDR3 is TGTGCCAGCAGCCCCTCGACAGGGGGCGGCGCAGATACGCAGTATTTT. Its translation: CASSPSTGGGADTQYF.